These T cell receptor beta chains were read from a single sample in a study of control samples from healthy donors and cancer patients. Sequencing used immunoSEQ multiplex PCR; TCRdb keeps in-frame clones, though not all of them. The sample table includes 150,000 to 200,000 clones. Sequencing used blood. These TCRs come from a woman aged 25 to 39 in good health. The CDR3 runs from the conserved cysteine through the conserved F or W. A D gene is named only where the DNA matches it firmly.

CDR3 protein: CASSSLREKASPLHF
CDR3 DNA: TGTGCCAGCAGCAGCCTCAGGGAAAAGGCCTCACCCCTCCACTTT
J gene: TRBJ1-6
V gene: TRBV28
D gene: NA

CDR3 protein: CASSLDWGTGNSHEQYF
CDR3 DNA: TGTGCCAGCAGCTTGGACTGGGGAACAGGCAATTCCCACGAGCAGTACTTC
J gene: TRBJ2-7
V gene: TRBV5-5
D gene: NA

CDR3 protein: CASSLGPGRVEKLFF
CDR3 DNA: TGTGCCAGCAGCTTGGGACCTGGACGGGTTGAAAAACTGTTTTTT
J gene: TRBJ1-4
V gene: TRBV5-5
D gene: NA

CDR3 protein: CASTLGTGAAFF
CDR3 DNA: TGTGCCAGCACCCTGGGCACGGGGGCAGCTTTCTTT
J gene: TRBJ1-1
V gene: TRBV28
D gene: NA

CDR3 protein: CASSYSSRGAGGYTF
CDR3 DNA: TGTGCCAGCAGTTACTCTTCTCGGGGGGCGGGTGGCTACACCTTC
J gene: TRBJ1-2
V gene: TRBV6-5
D gene: NA

CDR3 protein: CASSSTNLRTDTQYF
CDR3 DNA: TGTGCCAGCAGCTCCACAAACCTCAGGACAGATACGCAGTATTTT
J gene: TRBJ2-3
V gene: TRBV5-6
D gene: NA

CDR3 protein: CASSLGGMVTEAFF
CDR3 DNA: TGTGCCAGCAGCTTAGGAGGGATGGTCACTGAAGCTTTCTTT
J gene: TRBJ1-1
V gene: TRBV7-2
D gene: NA

CDR3 protein: CASSKGYPEKLFF
CDR3 DNA: TGTGCCAGTAGTAAGGGCTACCCAGAAAAACTGTTTTTT
J gene: TRBJ1-4
V gene: TRBV19
D gene: NA

CDR3 protein: CASSGGGHLSSTDTQYF
CDR3 DNA: TGTGCCAGCAGTGGAGGGGGTCATTTATCTAGCACAGATACGCAGTATTTT
J gene: TRBJ2-3
V gene: TRBV25-1
D gene: NA

CDR3 protein: CASSWDGEQTGELFF
CDR3 DNA: TGTGCCAGCAGTTGGGACGGTGAACAAACCGGGGAGCTGTTTTTT
J gene: TRBJ2-2
V gene: TRBV2
D gene: NA

CDR3 protein: CASSPDMGAWELFF
CDR3 DNA: TGTGCCAGCAGTCCCGATATGGGGGCCTGGGAGCTGTTTTTT
J gene: TRBJ2-2
V gene: TRBV27
D gene: NA

CDR3 protein: CASRTDRGQGTEAFF
CDR3 DNA: TGTGCCAGCAGGACCGACAGGGGGCAGGGAACTGAAGCTTTCTTT
J gene: TRBJ1-1
V gene: TRBV2
D gene: TRBD1

CDR3 protein: CASSATSGGATDTQYF
CDR3 DNA: TGTGCCAGCAGCGCGACTAGCGGGGGGGCCACAGATACGCAGTATTTT
J gene: TRBJ2-3
V gene: TRBV7-2
D gene: TRBD2

CDR3 protein: CASSRGETGRANGYTF
CDR3 DNA: TGTGCCAGCAGCAGGGGGGAGACGGGCAGGGCGAATGGCTACACCTTC
J gene: TRBJ1-2
V gene: TRBV27
D gene: TRBD1

CDR3 protein: CASSLQGAVETQYF
CDR3 DNA: TGTGCCAGCAGCCTACAGGGGGCGGTGGAGACCCAGTACTTC
J gene: TRBJ2-5
V gene: TRBV5-4
D gene: TRBD1

CDR3 protein: CASSLAAGDTGELFF
CDR3 DNA: TGTGCCAGCAGCTTGGCCGCGGGGGACACCGGGGAGCTGTTTTTT
J gene: TRBJ2-2
V gene: TRBV5-4
D gene: TRBD2

CDR3 protein: CASSPVAGGRETQYF
CDR3 DNA: TGTGCCAGCTCACCAGTAGCGGGGGGGCGAGAGACCCAGTACTTC
J gene: TRBJ2-5
V gene: TRBV18
D gene: TRBD2

CDR3 protein: CATSDLPDYNEQFF
CDR3 DNA: TGTGCCACCAGTGATTTGCCAGACTACAATGAGCAGTTCTTC
J gene: TRBJ2-1
V gene: TRBV24-1
D gene: NA

CDR3 protein: CASREDRANEKLFF
CDR3 DNA: TGTGCCAGCAGAGAGGACAGAGCAAATGAAAAACTGTTTTTT
J gene: TRBJ1-4
V gene: TRBV28
D gene: NA

CDR3 protein: CASSSYTRQGNTEAFF
CDR3 DNA: TGTGCCAGCAGCTCCTATACTAGACAGGGGAACACTGAAGCTTTCTTT
J gene: TRBJ1-1
V gene: TRBV7-3
D gene: TRBD1

CDR3 protein: CASSLLPASTDTQYF
CDR3 DNA: TGTGCCAGCAGCTTGTTGCCAGCTAGCACAGATACGCAGTATTTT
J gene: TRBJ2-3
V gene: TRBV5-6
D gene: NA

CDR3 protein: CASSYGVRTEAFF
CDR3 DNA: TGTGCCAGCAGTTACGGGGTACGCACTGAAGCTTTCTTT
J gene: TRBJ1-1
V gene: TRBV6-5
D gene: NA

CDR3 protein: CASSLGYPEAFF
CDR3 DNA: TGTGCCAGCAGTTTAGGGTACCCTGAAGCTTTCTTT
J gene: TRBJ1-1
V gene: TRBV28
D gene: NA

CDR3 protein: CASSPQGGRDQPQHF
CDR3 DNA: TGTGCCAGCTCACCACAAGGGGGCAGGGATCAGCCCCAGCATTTT
J gene: TRBJ1-5
V gene: TRBV18
D gene: TRBD1

CDR3 protein: CASTPLGQGHGYTF
CDR3 DNA: TGCGCCAGCACCCCTCTTGGACAGGGTCATGGCTACACCTTC
J gene: TRBJ1-2
V gene: TRBV4-1
D gene: TRBD1

CDR3 protein: CASSQNVEAGKETQYF
CDR3 DNA: TGCGCCAGCAGCCAGAACGTAGAGGCAGGGAAAGAGACCCAGTACTTC
J gene: TRBJ2-5
V gene: TRBV5-1
D gene: NA

CDR3 protein: CASSPGNTEAFF
CDR3 DNA: TGTGCCAGTAGCCCGGGGAACACTGAAGCTTTCTTT
J gene: TRBJ1-1
V gene: TRBV19
D gene: NA

CDR3 protein: CASREGSGGGDTQYF
CDR3 DNA: TGCGCCAGCAGAGAGGGGAGCGGGGGAGGAGATACGCAGTATTTT
J gene: TRBJ2-3
V gene: TRBV10-2
D gene: TRBD2